Presented here are 20 T cell receptor beta chains from one specimen sequenced in a study of identical twins. MiXCR, applied by TCRdb to the 5' RACE reads, yields one record per CDR3 protein. The profile shows about 490,000 distinct CDR3 sequences, 12% to 15% of them singletons. Separately, the same data were catalogued under a study of yellow fever vaccine responses in identical twins.

Sample: CD4+ T cells sorted from blood. The origin of the receptors is a woman under 30 in good health.

This CDR3 is CASSYSAANTEAFF. DNA for the CDR3: TGTGCCAGCAGTTACTCAGCGGCGAACACTGAAGCTTTCTTT. The rearrangement links TRBV6-5 to TRBJ1-1; D ambiguous. V was pared by 0 bases and J by 1 base, with 6 bases between. CDR3 length: 14 amino acids. Germline-derived CDR1 and CDR2 are MNHEY and SVGAGI.

This chain connects TRBV7-9 to TRBJ2-1; TRBD1 might be the D (6 bases). Trimming pared 1 base from V and 9 bases from J, leaving 16 bases between. CDR1 is SEHNR and CDR2 is FQNEAQ in the germline V gene (reference sequence). This CDR3 spans 15 amino acids. CDR3: CASSLVSGAWGEQFF. CDR3 DNA sequence: TGTGCCAGCAGCTTAGTCTCAGGGGCTTGGGGTGAGCAGTTCTTC.

This clonotype came up a few times. The chain has TRBV20-1 and TRBJ1-1; TRBD1 matches at 8 bases. Germline V gene data show CDR1 as DFQATT and CDR2 as SNEGSKA (reference sequence). Trimming took 6 bases from V and 4 from J; bases not matched to a gene: 4. There are 12 residues in the CDR3. The CDR3 DNA reads TGCAGTGCCACTACAGGGGGCACTGAAGCTTTCTTT. It specifies CSATTGGTEAFF.

J is TRBJ2-7 and V is TRBV10-3; D may be TRBD2 (6 bases). CDR3 length equals 14 residues. The V gene lost 3 bases and the J gene lost 0 bases, with 9 bases spanning the gap. Germline assignment: CDR1 ENHRY and CDR2 SYGVKD. CDR3 region: CAISDGDFSYEQYF. The CDR3 nucleotides read TGTGCCATCAGTGATGGGGACTTCTCCTACGAGCAGTACTTC.

The CDR3: CASSLVARFTDTQYF. CDR3 DNA: TGTGCCAGCAGCTTAGTGGCTAGATTCACAGATACGCAGTATTTT. The V gene is TRBV7-2, the J gene TRBJ2-3, with D uncertain. V was cut by 1 base and J by 2 bases, with 10 bases left in between. The CDR3 runs 15 residues. Germline V gene lookup returns CDR1 SGHTA and CDR2 FQGNSA.

This clonotype appeared many times. The V gene is TRBV10-3, the J gene TRBJ1-3; D uncertain. Germline CDR1 ENHRY, CDR2 SYGVKD. The V gene lost 3 bases and the J gene lost 2 bases, with 8 bases spanning the gap. The CDR3 spans 14 residues. The CDR3 reads CAISDWVTGNTIYF. The CDR3 DNA sequence: TGTGCCATCAGTGATTGGGTAACTGGAAACACCATATATTTT.

The chain couples TRBV4-2 to TRBJ2-1; no clear D. The germline gives CDR1 LGHNA, CDR2 YNFKEQ. The CDR3 length is 15 residues. V was trimmed by 4 bases and J by 6 bases, leaving 16 bases between them. The CDR3 loop is CASSPGRPWGNEQFF. The CDR3 DNA reads as TGTGCCAGCAGCCCTGGGCGGCCATGGGGCAATGAGCAGTTCTTC.

This clonotype has only a few counts. V and J are TRBV20-1 and TRBJ1-2, with D maybe TRBD1 (6 bases). Trimming took 5 bases from V and 8 from J, leaving 18 bases between them. The CDR3 sequence is 13 residues long. Germline V gene sequence: CDR1 DFQATT, CDR2 SNEGSKA (reference sequence). The CDR3 region is CSAWMTGRGGYTF. Here the CDR3 DNA reads TGCAGTGCTTGGATGACAGGTCGGGGAGGCTACACCTTC.

The rearrangement links TRBV28 to TRBJ2-7, with D perhaps matching TRBD2 (5 bases). Trimming took 5 bases from V and 4 from J, leaving 12 bases between them. CDR3 size: 13 residues. Germline V CDR1 and CDR2: MDHEN, SYDVKM. The chain's CDR3 is CASSLLGSYEQYV. The CDR3 DNA reads as TGTGCCAGCAGTCTCCTAGGGAGTTACGAGCAGTACGTC.

This clonotype was picked up one time. The chain employs TRBV10-2 and TRBJ2-7; the match to TRBD2 covers 13 bases. V was pared by 6 bases and J by 2 bases, with 7 bases of the junction left unmatched. The CDR3 loop spans 16 amino acids. The germline V gene encodes CDR1 WSHSY and CDR2 SAAADI. For the CDR3, the DNA is TGCGCCAGCAGCCCTTCACTAGCGGGGGGGACCTACGAGCAGTACGTC. Residues: CASSPSLAGGTYEQYV.

Only a few counts were recorded for this clonotype. This chain links TRBV20-1 with TRBJ2-7; the D call may be TRBD1 or TRBD2 (5 bases each). CDR3 size: 15 residues. The V end was cut by 1 base, the J end by 3 bases, with 16 bases between. The germline gives CDR1 DFQATT, CDR2 SNEGSKA (reference sequence). The CDR3 sequence: CSARGVGDGYYEQYF. CDR3 DNA sequence: TGCAGTGCTAGAGGAGTTGGGGACGGATACTACGAGCAGTACTTC.

The J gene is TRBJ1-1, the V gene TRBV11-2, with D tentatively TRBD1 (5 bases). V was shortened by 2 bases and J by 0 bases, with 7 bases between the two germline ends. Germline-derived CDR1 and CDR2 are SGHAT and FQNNGV. The CDR3 covers 14 residues. CDR3 nucleotide sequence: TGTGCCAGCAGCTTACCGGACATGAACACTGAAGCTTTCTTT. This encodes CASSLPDMNTEAFF. The whole variable domain, filled in from reference TRBV11-2 and TRBJ1-1, reads EAGVAQSPRYKIIEKRQSVAFWCNPISGHATLYWYQQILGQGPKLLIQFQNNGVVDDSQLPKDRFSAERLKGVDSTLKIQPAKLEDSAVYLCASSLPDMNTEAFFGQGTRLTVV.

This clonotype has just a few counts. The rearrangement uses TRBV7-2 and TRBJ2-7, with TRBD2 as a possible D gene (5 bases). The CDR3 has 14 amino acids. Germline V gene lookup returns CDR1 SGHTA and CDR2 FQGNSA. Trimming cost V 2 bases and J 4 bases, with 12 bases left between them. The CDR3 loop is CASSLFTRRYEQYF. The CDR3 DNA is TGTGCCAGCAGCTTATTCACTAGACGATACGAGCAGTACTTC.

In its sample, this clonotype was seen a few times. Mismatch with germline at one junction end may stem from a read error. This chain joins TRBV20-1 and TRBJ2-3, with 8 bases aligning to TRBD2. Per the germline V gene, CDR1 is DFQATT and CDR2 is SNEGSKA (reference sequence). CDR3 length: 16 amino acids. CDR3 in DNA: TGCAGTGCAAGAGACCTACTAGCGGTGAGCACAGATACGCAGTATTTT. This encodes CSARDLLAVSTDTQYF.

This clonotype was counted between two and nine times. The chain links TRBV4-1 to TRBJ1-5, with 8 bases matching TRBD1. The CDR3 length is 17 residues. In germline, CDR1 is MGHRA, CDR2 YSYEKL. V lost 0 bases and J lost 3; bases outside the gene matches: 7. CDR3 bases: TGCGCCAGCAGCCAAGATCACCGGGACAGGCTCAATCAGCCCCAGCATTTT. Translated: CASSQDHRDRLNQPQHF.

The chain recombines TRBV7-2 with TRBJ2-7, with 8 bases that match TRBD2. The CDR3 extends over 14 amino acids. J was trimmed by 4 bases and V by 5 bases; bases with no gene match: 7. Germline CDR1 reads SGHTA; CDR2 reads FQGNSA. CDR3 sequence: CASSRSGSGYEQYF. CDR3 DNA sequence: TGTGCCAGCAGCCGAAGCGGGAGTGGGTACGAGCAGTACTTC. The full variable domain, in which reference TRBV7-2 and TRBJ2-7 provide the parts outside the CDR3, is GAGVSQSPSNKVTEKGKDVELRCDPISGHTALYWYRQSLGQGLEFLIYFQGNSAPDKSGLPSDRFSAERTGGSVSTLTIQRTQQEDSAVYLCASSRSGSGYEQYFGPGTRLTVT.

This clonotype was detected many times. The gene calls are TRBV11-2 and TRBJ1-4; D is undetermined. Trimming removed 2 bases from V and 5 bases from J, with 9 bases in between. Looked up from germline, CDR1 is SGHAT and CDR2 is FQNNGV. The CDR3 runs to 14 residues. The CDR3: CASSLLAVNEKLFF. In DNA, the CDR3 is TGTGCCAGCAGCTTACTGGCCGTAAATGAAAAACTGTTTTTT.

The CDR3 DNA reads as TGTGCCAGCAGCGCACTGACCGGACAGGGAGGAGGCTACACCTTC. This encodes CASSALTGQGGGYTF. V and J are TRBV9 and TRBJ1-2, with TRBD1 matching 8 bases. The germline gives CDR1 SGDLS, CDR2 YYNGEE. This CDR3 comprises 15 residues. V lost 3 bases, J lost 8 bases, and 12 bases stayed unmatched.

The chain couples TRBV5-1 to TRBJ1-2; D is undetermined. Germline V lookup: CDR1 SGHRS, CDR2 YFSETQ. This CDR3 is 14 amino acids long. Trimming removed 0 bases at V and 2 bases at J, with 8 bases between. CDR3 protein: CASSLDNSNYGYTF. In DNA form, the CDR3 reads TGCGCCAGCAGCTTGGACAACTCGAACTATGGCTACACCTTC.

The gene calls are TRBV9 and TRBJ2-2; D gene ambiguous. The CDR3 has 11 amino acids. In germline, CDR1 is SGDLS, CDR2 YYNGEE. V was pared by 6 bases and J by 5 bases, with 5 bases between. CDR3 nucleotides: TGTGCCAGCAAGGAAACCGGGGAGCTGTTTTTT. This sequence encodes CASKETGELFF.